This T cell receptor (beta chain) was sequenced for a study of blood T cells in healthy people across ages. About the research overall: For every two T cells, template switching captured about one barcoded beta molecule.

Through a sample-barcoded 5' primer and a J-beta primer mix, a second PCR was run for 7 to 11 cycles. TCRdb called the 5' RACE reads again in MiXCR, with one record for every CDR3 protein. In the table there are approximately 400,000 distinct CDR3 sequences, about 52% of which are singletons. Per the germline V gene, CDR1 is LGHDT and CDR2 is YNNKEL (reference sequence). The CDR3 loop spans 15 amino acids. In this sample, this clonotype turned up a few times. Input material: blood. The origin of this receptor is a man aged 55-75 years in good health. The rearrangement uses TRBV3-1 and TRBJ2-4; D uncertain. The DNA end favors TRBJ2-7, so the J call may be wrong. CDR3 sequence (DNA): TGTGCCAGCAGCCAAGGTCTTAGGAATACCTACGAGCAGTACTTC. Translated: CASSQGLRNTYEQYF.